This T cell receptor beta chain was captured in a study of T cells after yellow fever vaccination. Whole-study results and caveats: The study re-detected most primary-vaccination clones after the booster (approximately 97% CD4, roughly 88% CD8).

This clonotype was recorded many times. Its cognate antigen is unknown. Trimming stripped 4 bases from V and 5 bases from J, with 20 bases between. CDR3 length: 16 residues. Per the germline V gene, CDR1 is SGHTA and CDR2 is FQGNSA. TCRdb reprocessed the 5' RACE reads with MiXCR, giving one entry per CDR3 protein. This table has some 30,000 distinct CDR3 sequences, 4% to 4.5% appearing once. The genes are TRBV7-2 and TRBJ1-1; D gene uncertain. This sequence was found in a man aged 25 to 40 who received the YFV17D yellow fever vaccine. The sequences come from CD8+ T cells sorted from PBMCs, collected 5 days after the yellow fever booster vaccination. DNA of the CDR3: TGTGCCAGCAGCTCCCTTGGTGGGCGGGCGACGACTGAAGCTTTCTTT. The encoded protein is CASSSLGGRATTEAFF.